This T cell receptor (beta chain) was recorded in a study of identical twins. This clonotype has just a few counts. Germline assignment: CDR1 SGHAT and CDR2 FQNNGV. Trimming removed 7 bases from V and 1 base from J, with 19 bases in between. This CDR3 spans 16 amino acids. A single record per CDR3 protein comes from TCRdb applying MiXCR to the 5' RACE reads. The sample contains 250,000 or so distinct CDR3 sequences, about 7.5% of which appear only once. Separately, the same data were catalogued under a study of yellow fever vaccine responses in identical twins.

The source material was CD8+ T cells sorted from blood. The sequence was obtained from a woman aged 18-30 years in good health. The chain links TRBV11-2 to TRBJ2-5; D is possibly TRBD1 (5 bases). CDR3 sequence: CASNPGRGFFQETQYF. The CDR3 nucleotides read TGTGCCAGCAACCCCGGTAGGGGTTTTTTCCAAGAGACCCAGTACTTC.